This T cell receptor beta chain was captured in a study of blood T cell dynamics during melanoma immunotherapy. The table came from immunoSEQ multiplex PCR; TCRdb's copy has only in-frame clones and leaves some out. The repertoire holds roughly 12,000 clones, with 88% as singletons. Documented time point: week 3, after first cycle of checkpoint inhibitor. V was trimmed by 7 bases and J by 4 bases, leaving 10 bases between them. Per the germline V gene, CDR1 is MNHNS and CDR2 is SASEGT. This CDR3 region has 12 residues. This clonotype was sampled from a human donor with melanoma. The gene calls are TRBV6-1 and TRBJ1-2, with D uncertain. The sequencing used blood, collected from a patient treated with checkpoint blockade. The CDR3 loop reads CASNDIIYGYTF. For the CDR3, the DNA is TGTGCCAGCAACGACATTATCTATGGCTACACCTTC.